This T cell receptor beta chain was recorded in a study of early T cells in non-severe SARS-CoV-2 infection. The V gene end was trimmed by 1 base and the J gene end by 2 bases; junction bases not matched to a gene: 2. The CDR3 totals 14 residues. CDR1 LGHDT and CDR2 YNNKEL come from the germline V gene (reference sequence). The TCR library protocol was used to attach unique molecular identifiers. These identifiers were attached to individual cDNA molecules. TCRdb ran MiXCR on the 5' RACE reads and lists one entry per CDR3 protein. Of 25,000 to 30,000 distinct CDR3 sequences in the sample, roughly 4.5% are singletons; the top ten hold roughly 5.5%. This clonotype has just a few counts.

The chain couples TRBV3-1 to TRBJ2-7, with 7 bases lining up with TRBD1. Sequenced input: whole blood. This TCR was sampled from an adult who was a healthcare worker with PCR-confirmed SARS-CoV-2 infection or an uninfected control (not recorded which). CDR3 coding DNA: TGTGCCAGCAGCCAAGGGGGACAGACCTACGAGCAGTACTTC. This codes for CASSQGGQTYEQYF.